A selection of T cell receptor beta chains follows, all from one sample in a study of radiation and T cells in renal cell carcinoma. Here immunoSEQ multiplex PCR was the method, and the copy in TCRdb shows in-frame clones only, minus some. The sample includes approximately 90,000 clones, approximately 80% of them seen just once. The source material was blood, sampled from a patient whose treatment included radiotherapy and nephrectomy. The receptors derive from a man aged 50-59 years with renal cell carcinoma. CDR3s include the opening cysteine and the closing phenylalanine or tryptophan. The D gene is left open where the match is weak. The listing skips clone size in some rows; elsewhere it reads once, few, many or a size class.

v_call	clone_size	j_call	d_call	cdr3_nt	cdr3_aa
TRBV4-3	-	TRBJ2-2	-	TGCGCCAGCAGCCAAGAAAATGCGGTCGGGGAGCTGTTTTTT	CASSQENAVGELFF
TRBV7-2	-	TRBJ2-5	-	TGTGCCAGCAGCTTAGGATGGGAAGAGACCCAGTACTTC	CASSLGWEETQYF
TRBV6-5	-	TRBJ2-7	-	TGTGCCAGCAGTTCCTATCGCGAGCAGTACTTC	CASSSYREQYF
TRBV19	few	TRBJ1-1	-	TGTGCCAGTAGTATCAACAGCTTGAACACTGAAGCTTTCTTT	CASSINSLNTEAFF
TRBV30	-	TRBJ1-1	-	TGTGCCTGGAACCGACAGGAGAACACTGAAGCTTTCTTT	CAWNRQENTEAFF
TRBV9	-	TRBJ2-2	TRBD2	TGTGCCAGCAGCGTTAGCGGGAGATCGGACACCGGGGAGCTGTTTTTT	CASSVSGRSDTGELFF
TRBV19	-	TRBJ1-1	-	TGTGCCAGTACCCAAATGTTGGGCCGGGACACTGAAGCTTTCTTT	CASTQMLGRDTEAFF
TRBV4-1	-	TRBJ1-5	-	TGCGCCAGCAGCTTGGGACTCTCGCCCCAGCCCCAGCATTTT	CASSLGLSPQPQHF
TRBV7-6	-	TRBJ2-5	-	TGTGCCAGCAGCCCTCACTCGGAGACCCAGTACTTC	CASSPHSETQYF
TRBV5-1	once	TRBJ2-1	TRBD2	TGCGCCAGCAGCTTGGCTACTACTAGCGGGGAGGGCAAGTTCTTC	CASSLATTSGEGKFF
TRBV6-4	-	TRBJ2-3	-	TGTGCCAGCAGCCTCTCGACAGGTTCGGTCGCAGATACGCAGTATTTT	CASSLSTGSVADTQYF
TRBV2	-	TRBJ2-7	TRBD2	TGTGCCAGCAGACTAGCGCGGTACGAGCAGTACTTC	CASRLARYEQYF
TRBV19	-	TRBJ1-1	-	TGTGCCAGTACCAACTTAAGGCAGGGTCAAACTGAAGCTTTCTTT	CASTNLRQGQTEAFF
TRBV2	-	TRBJ2-3	TRBD2	TGTGCCAGCAGTGTGGTACTAGCGGGGGCGGAAGATACGCAGTATTTT	CASSVVLAGAEDTQYF
TRBV7-9	-	TRBJ2-7	TRBD2	TGTGCCAGCAGCCCCTCCGGGACTAGCGGTTACGAGCAGTACTTC	CASSPSGTSGYEQYF
TRBV5-8	-	TRBJ2-7	TRBD2	TGTGCCAGCAGCTTGCGGACTAGCCCCTCCGAGCAGTACTTC	CASSLRTSPSEQYF
TRBV7-2	-	TRBJ2-1	-	TGTGCCAGCACCGCGATGAGAGGCGCCTACAATGAGCAGTTCTTC	CASTAMRGAYNEQFF
TRBV6-5	-	TRBJ2-2	-	TGTGCCAGCAGTCACGACACTTACACCGGGGAGCTGTTTTTT	CASSHDTYTGELFF
TRBV5-1	few	TRBJ2-1	TRBD2	TGCGCCAGCAGCGCGGGACTAGCGGGACTTGAGCAGTTCTTC	CASSAGLAGLEQFF
TRBV6-5	many	TRBJ1-1	TRBD1	TGTGCCAGCAGCCTTACCGGGACAGGAGCTGAAGCTTTCTTT	CASSLTGTGAEAFF
TRBV4-2	-	TRBJ1-1	-	TGTGCCAGCAGCCAAGGGGGTGGGAACACTGAAGCTTTCTTT	CASSQGGGNTEAFF
TRBV7-9	-	TRBJ1-4	-	TGTGCCAGCAGCCAAGGGATGGGGTCACAGCGGGAAAAACTGTTTTTT	CASSQGMGSQREKLFF
TRBV11-2	once	TRBJ1-1	-	TGTGCCAGCAGCCACGGGAGCACTGAAGCTTTCTTT	CASSHGSTEAFF
TRBV27	-	TRBJ2-1	-	TGTGCCAGATCCGGGTTACTCAGAATTAGCTCCTACAATGAGCAGTTCTTC	CARSGLLRISSYNEQFF
TRBV11-2	once	TRBJ2-5	-	TGTGCCAGCAGCAGGGACGGCCAAGAGACCCAGTACTTC	CASSRDGQETQYF
TRBV6-1	-	TRBJ2-1	TRBD2	TGTGCCAGCAGTCAAGGACTAGCGGGAGGGTACAATGAGCAGTTCTTC	CASSQGLAGGYNEQFF
TRBV7-8	once	TRBJ2-7	TRBD1	TGTGCCAGCAGCTCTCAGCCGGGACAGGGGTGGGACGGCGAGCAGTACTTC	CASSSQPGQGWDGEQYF
TRBV5-1	-	TRBJ1-2	-	TGCGCCAGCAGCCCGGAAGCAGTGTCTGGCTACACCTTC	CASSPEAVSGYTF
TRBV28	-	TRBJ2-5	-	TGTGCCAGCAGTTTATTTGGGGGAGAGACCCAGTACTTC	CASSLFGGETQYF
TRBV19	-	TRBJ2-7	TRBD1	TGTGCCAGTAGTATGGGACAGGGTTATAGCTCCTACGAGCAGTACTTC	CASSMGQGYSSYEQYF
TRBV6-5	-	TRBJ1-4	-	TGTGCCAGCAGAGGAGGGATAGAGGAAAAACTGTTTTTT	CASRGGIEEKLFF
TRBV27	-	TRBJ1-4	-	TGTGCCAGCAGTTTTCGTCGGGGCGGCGAAAAACTGTTTTTT	CASSFRRGGEKLFF
TRBV6-5	-	TRBJ1-2	-	TGTGCCAGCAGTACCACCCACGAGAACGGCTACACCTTC	CASSTTHENGYTF
TRBV11-2	-	TRBJ2-1	-	TGTGCCAGCAGCTTATATCTTGGAGCTTACAATGAGCAGTTCTTC	CASSLYLGAYNEQFF
TRBV19	-	TRBJ2-3	-	TGTGCCAGTAGTCTCCCGTCATCAGATACGCAGTATTTT	CASSLPSSDTQYF
TRBV7-9	-	TRBJ1-1	TRBD1	TGTGCCAGCAGCTTAAGACAGGGTAAGAACACTGAAGCTTTCTTT	CASSLRQGKNTEAFF
TRBV11-2	few	TRBJ1-5	-	TGTGCCAGCAGCCCTGGGACCGCTAATCAGCCCCAGCATTTT	CASSPGTANQPQHF
TRBV30	-	TRBJ2-7	TRBD2	TGTGCCTCCGAGCGGGGGGGCACCTACGAGCAGTACTTC	CASERGGTYEQYF
TRBV11-2	-	TRBJ2-1	TRBD2	TGTGCCAGCAGCTTTGCCAGCGGGAACAATGAGCAGTTCTTC	CASSFASGNNEQFF
TRBV18	-	TRBJ1-4	-	TGTGCCAGCTCGCTCGGCAGACCCACGTTTGATGAAAAACTGTTTTTT	CASSLGRPTFDEKLFF
TRBV27	-	TRBJ2-1	TRBD2	TGTGCCAGCAGTTTGGGCAGCGGGGGACGGAATGAGCAGTTCTTC	CASSLGSGGRNEQFF
TRBV14	-	TRBJ1-2	-	TGTGCCAGCAGCCAGGGGGGCATCTATGGCTACACCTTC	CASSQGGIYGYTF